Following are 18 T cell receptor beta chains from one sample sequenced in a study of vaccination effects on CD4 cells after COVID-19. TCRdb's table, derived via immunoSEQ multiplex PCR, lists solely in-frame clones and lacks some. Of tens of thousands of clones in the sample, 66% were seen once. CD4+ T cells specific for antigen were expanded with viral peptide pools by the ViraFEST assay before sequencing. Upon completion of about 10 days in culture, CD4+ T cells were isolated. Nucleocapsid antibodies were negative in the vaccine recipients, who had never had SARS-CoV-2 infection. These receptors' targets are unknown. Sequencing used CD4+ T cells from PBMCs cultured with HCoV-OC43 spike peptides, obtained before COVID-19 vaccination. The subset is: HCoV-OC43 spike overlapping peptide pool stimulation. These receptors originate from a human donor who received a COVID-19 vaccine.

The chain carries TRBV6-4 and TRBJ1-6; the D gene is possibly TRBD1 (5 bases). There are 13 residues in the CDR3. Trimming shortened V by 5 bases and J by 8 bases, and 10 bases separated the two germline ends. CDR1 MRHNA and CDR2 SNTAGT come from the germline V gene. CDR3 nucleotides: TGTGCCAGCAGTCGGGACGAACATTCACCCCTCCACTTT. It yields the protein CASSRDEHSPLHF.

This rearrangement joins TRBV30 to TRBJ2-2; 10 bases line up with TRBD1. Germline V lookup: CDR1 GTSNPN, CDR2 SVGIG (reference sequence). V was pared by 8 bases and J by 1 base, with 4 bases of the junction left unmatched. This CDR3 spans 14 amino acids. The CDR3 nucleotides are TGTGCCCTAGACAGGGGGCTGAACACCGGGGAGCTGTTTTTT. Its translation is CALDRGLNTGELFF.

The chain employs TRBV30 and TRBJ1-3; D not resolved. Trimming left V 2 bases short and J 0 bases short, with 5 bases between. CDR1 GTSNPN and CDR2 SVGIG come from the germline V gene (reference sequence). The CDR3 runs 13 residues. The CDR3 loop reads CAWSRHSGNTIYF. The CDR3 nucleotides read TGTGCCTGGAGTCGACACTCTGGAAACACCATATATTTT.

Here the CDR3 reads CASSPPSSGSFYEQYF. For the CDR3, the DNA is TGTGCCAGCTCACCACCGTCTTCCGGGTCCTTCTACGAGCAGTACTTC. The chain employs TRBV18 and TRBJ2-7; no firm D call. V lost 0 bases and J 3 bases, leaving 15 bases between the germline ends. Germline V gene data show CDR1 as KGHSH and CDR2 as LQKENI. CDR3 size: 16 residues.

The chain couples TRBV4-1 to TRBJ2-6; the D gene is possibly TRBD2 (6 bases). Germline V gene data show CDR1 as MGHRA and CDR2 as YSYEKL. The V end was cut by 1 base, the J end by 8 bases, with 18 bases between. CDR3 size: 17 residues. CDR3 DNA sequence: TGCGCCAGCAGCCAAGTTGGGTTCGGGGGTACGTCCAACGTCCTGACTTTC. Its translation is CASSQVGFGGTSNVLTF.

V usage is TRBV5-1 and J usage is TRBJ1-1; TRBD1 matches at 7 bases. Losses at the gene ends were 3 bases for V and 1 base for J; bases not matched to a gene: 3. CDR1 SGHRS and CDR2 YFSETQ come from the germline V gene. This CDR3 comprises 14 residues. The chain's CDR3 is CASSSRQGNTEAFF. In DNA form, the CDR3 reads TGCGCCAGCAGCTCCCGACAGGGGAACACTGAAGCTTTCTTT.

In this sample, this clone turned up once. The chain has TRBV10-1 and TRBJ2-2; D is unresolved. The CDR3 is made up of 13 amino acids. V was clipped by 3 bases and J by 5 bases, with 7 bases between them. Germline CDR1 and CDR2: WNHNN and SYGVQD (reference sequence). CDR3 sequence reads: CASSEQSTGELFF. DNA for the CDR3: TGCGCCAGCAGTGAACAGTCTACCGGGGAGCTGTTTTTT.

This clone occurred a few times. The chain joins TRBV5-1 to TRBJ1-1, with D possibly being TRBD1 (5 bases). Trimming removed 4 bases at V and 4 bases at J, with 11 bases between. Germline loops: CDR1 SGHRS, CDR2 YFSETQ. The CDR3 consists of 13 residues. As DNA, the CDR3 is TGCGCCAGCAGCGGGGATGGGGGCACTGAAGCTTTCTTT. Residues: CASSGDGGTEAFF.

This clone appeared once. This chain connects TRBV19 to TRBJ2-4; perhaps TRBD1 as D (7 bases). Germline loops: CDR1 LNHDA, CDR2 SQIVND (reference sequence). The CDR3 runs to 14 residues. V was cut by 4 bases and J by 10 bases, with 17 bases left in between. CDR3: CASSSQGGAGIQYF. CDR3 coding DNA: TGTGCCAGTAGTAGCCAGGGGGGCGCGGGGATTCAGTACTTC.

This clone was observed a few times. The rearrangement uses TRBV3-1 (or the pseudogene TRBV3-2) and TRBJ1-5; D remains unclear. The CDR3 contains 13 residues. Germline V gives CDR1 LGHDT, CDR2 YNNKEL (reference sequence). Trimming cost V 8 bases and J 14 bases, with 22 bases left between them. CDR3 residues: CASADKTLLFEHF. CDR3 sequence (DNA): TGTGCCAGCGCAGACAAAACTTTATTGTTCGAGCATTTT.

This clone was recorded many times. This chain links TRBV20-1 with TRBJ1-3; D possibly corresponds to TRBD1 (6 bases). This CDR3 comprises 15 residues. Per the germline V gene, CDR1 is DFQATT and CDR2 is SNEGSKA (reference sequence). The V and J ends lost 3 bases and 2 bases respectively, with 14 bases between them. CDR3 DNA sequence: TGCAGTGCTAGTCCCAGGGGTTTGGCTGGAAACACCATATATTTT. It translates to CSASPRGLAGNTIYF.

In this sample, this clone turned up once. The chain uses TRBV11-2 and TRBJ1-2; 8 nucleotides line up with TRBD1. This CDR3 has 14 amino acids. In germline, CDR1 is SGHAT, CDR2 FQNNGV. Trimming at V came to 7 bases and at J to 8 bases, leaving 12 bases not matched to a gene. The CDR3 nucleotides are TGTGCCAGCAACCTTCCCCGACAGGGGCCAGGCTACACCTTC. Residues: CASNLPRQGPGYTF.

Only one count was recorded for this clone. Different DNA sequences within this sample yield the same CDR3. The CDR3 reads CASSLAGGQETQYF. The CDR3 nucleotides read TGTGCCAGCAGCTTAGCGGGGGGACAAGAGACCCAGTACTTC. The genes are TRBV7-9 and TRBJ2-5, with D tentatively TRBD2 (6 bases). V was pared by 0 bases and J by 2 bases, with 7 bases between. There are 14 residues in the CDR3. CDR1 is SEHNR, CDR2 FQNEAQ, per germline (reference sequence).

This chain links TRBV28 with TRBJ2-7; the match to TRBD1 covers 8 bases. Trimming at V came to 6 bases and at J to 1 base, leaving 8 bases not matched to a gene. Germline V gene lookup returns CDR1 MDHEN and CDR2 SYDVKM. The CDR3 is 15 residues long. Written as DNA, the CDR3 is TGTGCCAGCAGCGTACCAGGACAGGGTTCCTACGAGCAGTACTTC. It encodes CASSVPGQGSYEQYF.

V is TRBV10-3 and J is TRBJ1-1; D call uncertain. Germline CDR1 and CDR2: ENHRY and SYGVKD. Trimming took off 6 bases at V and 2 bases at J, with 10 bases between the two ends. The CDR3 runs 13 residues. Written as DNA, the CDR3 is TGTGCCATCAGGAGGGCGGAAAACACTGAAGCTTTCTTT. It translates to CAIRRAENTEAFF.

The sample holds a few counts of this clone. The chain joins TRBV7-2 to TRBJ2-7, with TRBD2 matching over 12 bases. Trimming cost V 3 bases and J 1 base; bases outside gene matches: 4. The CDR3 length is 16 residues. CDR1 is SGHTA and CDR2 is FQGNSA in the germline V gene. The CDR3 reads CASSLASGGASYEQYF. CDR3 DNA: TGTGCCAGCAGCTTGGCTAGCGGGGGGGCGTCCTACGAGCAGTACTTC.

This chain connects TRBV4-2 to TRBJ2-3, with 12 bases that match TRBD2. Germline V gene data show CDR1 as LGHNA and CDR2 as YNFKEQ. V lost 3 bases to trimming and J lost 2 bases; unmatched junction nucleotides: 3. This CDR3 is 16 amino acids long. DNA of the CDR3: TGTGCCAGCAGCCATCGGACTAGCGGGATCACAGATACGCAGTATTTT. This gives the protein CASSHRTSGITDTQYF.

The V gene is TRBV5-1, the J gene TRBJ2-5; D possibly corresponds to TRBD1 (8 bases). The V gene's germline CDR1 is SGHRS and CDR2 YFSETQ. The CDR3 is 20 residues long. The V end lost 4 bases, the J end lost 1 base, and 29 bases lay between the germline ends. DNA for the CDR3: TGCGCCAGCAGCACGGGAGGTAGGACAGGGCGTATTATGGCCCAAGAGACCCAGTACTTC. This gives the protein CASSTGGRTGRIMAQETQYF.